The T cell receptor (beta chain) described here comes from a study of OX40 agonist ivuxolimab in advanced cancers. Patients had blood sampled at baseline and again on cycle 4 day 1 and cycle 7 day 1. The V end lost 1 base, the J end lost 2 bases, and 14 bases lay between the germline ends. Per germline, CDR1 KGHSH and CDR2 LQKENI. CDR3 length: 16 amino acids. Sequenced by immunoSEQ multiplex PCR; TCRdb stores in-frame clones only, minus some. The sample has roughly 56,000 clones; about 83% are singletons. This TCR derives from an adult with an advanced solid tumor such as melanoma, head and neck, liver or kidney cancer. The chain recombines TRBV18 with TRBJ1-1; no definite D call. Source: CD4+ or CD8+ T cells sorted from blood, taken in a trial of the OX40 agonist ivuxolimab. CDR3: CASSPLNTQQNTEAFF. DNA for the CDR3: TGTGCCAGCTCACCACTTAACACACAGCAAAACACTGAAGCTTTCTTT.